This T cell receptor (beta chain) was observed in a study of shared clonotypes between healthy human individuals. The V gene's germline CDR1 is SGHRS and CDR2 YFSETQ. V trimming: 3 bases; J trimming: 5 bases; junction bases outside the gene matches: 1. This CDR3 is built from 14 residues. This clone was recorded only once. Other DNA sequences in this specimen translate into the identical CDR3. Genomic DNA per cell subset filled all wells of several immunoSEQ plates. Profiling relied on immunoSEQ multiplex PCR, and the TCRdb table lists in-frame clones only, not all of them. The sample includes over a million clones, under 99% of them seen just once.

The sequence was collected from a man under 40 in good health. This rearrangement joins TRBV5-1 to TRBJ2-1; TRBD1 matches at 11 bases. Input material: naive CD4+ T cells sorted from blood. Described subset: CD45RA+ positively selected. The chain's CDR3 is CASSSDRGHNEQFF. CDR3 sequence (DNA): TGCGCCAGCAGCTCGGACAGGGGGCACAATGAGCAGTTCTTC.